These 20 T cell receptor beta chains were sequenced from one sample in a study of cytomegalovirus exposure and HLA in healthy donors. The study ran its PCR with 60 Vbeta and 13 Jbeta primers. Using immunoSEQ multiplex PCR, the repertoire was profiled, and TCRdb retains in-frame clones only, with some absent. The top ten hold around 4.9% of the sample, which has 170,000 or so clones, 84% seen once. The sample comprised PBMCs. The receptors come from a girl under 18 in good health and CMV-seropositive.

The chain combines TRBV11-2 with TRBJ2-1; TRBD2 agrees at 8 bases. The CDR3 length is 15 residues. CDR1 and CDR2 (germline): SGHAT, FQNNGV. Germline trimming cut 4 bases from V and 3 bases from J; bases unmatched to any gene: 5. The CDR3 nucleotides read TGTGCCAGCAGCTCTTTCCGGGGGGGCTACAATGAGCAGTTCTTC. It translates to CASSSFRGGYNEQFF.

The chain has TRBV27 and TRBJ2-1; D is ambiguous. The CDR3 consists of 13 residues. Germline V gene data show CDR1 as MNHEY and CDR2 as SMNVEV (reference sequence). The V end lost 3 bases, the J end lost 6 bases, and 9 bases lay between the germline ends. The DNA of the CDR3 is TGTGCCAGCAGTTTTTCCCGGGTCAATGAGCAGTTCTTC. Translated: CASSFSRVNEQFF.

The genes are TRBV10-3 and TRBJ2-3, with TRBD1 matching over 8 bases. This CDR3 comprises 15 residues. Germline CDR1 ENHRY, CDR2 SYGVKD. V dropped 2 bases and J dropped 1; count of bases not matched to a gene: 2. CDR3 residues: CAISEAGQGTDTQYF. CDR3 nucleotide sequence: TGTGCCATCAGTGAGGCGGGACAGGGCACAGATACGCAGTATTTT.

This chain joins TRBV9 and TRBJ2-7; tentative D call: TRBD1 (7 bases). Germline V lookup: CDR1 SGDLS, CDR2 YYNGEE. Trimming removed 2 bases at V and 4 bases at J, with 16 bases between. This CDR3 comprises 15 residues. The CDR3 loop reads CASSVGGQKGYEQYF. In DNA, the CDR3 is TGTGCCAGCAGCGTCGGGGGACAGAAGGGATACGAGCAGTACTTC.

The chain uses TRBV27 and TRBJ1-6, with 7 bases aligning to TRBD1. After removal of 5 bases from V and 8 bases from J, the junction contained 9 bases not matched to a gene. The length of the CDR3 is 15 residues. CDR1 and CDR2 (germline): MNHEY, SMNVEV (reference sequence). As DNA, the CDR3 is TGTGCCAGCAGTCGCGAGGTCAGGGGGGATTCACCCCTCCACTTT. This codes for CASSREVRGDSPLHF.

The CDR3 reads CAWDKNRVPSGANVLTF. For the CDR3, the DNA is TGTGCCTGGGATAAAAACAGGGTTCCCTCTGGGGCCAACGTCCTGACTTTC. The rearrangement links TRBV30 to TRBJ2-6; TRBD1 might be the D (6 bases). There are 17 residues in the CDR3. Germline V gives CDR1 GTSNPN, CDR2 SVGIG (reference sequence). The V end was cut by 5 bases, the J end by 0 bases, with 17 bases between.

V is TRBV4-1 and J is TRBJ1-5, with D possibly TRBD1 on 5 matching bases. The CDR3 runs 18 residues. The V gene lost 1 base and the J gene lost 2 bases, with 18 bases spanning the gap. Germline-derived CDR1 and CDR2 are MGHRA and YSYEKL. CDR3 sequence reads: CASSQGALRAGGNQPQHF. The CDR3 region has the DNA TGCGCCAGCAGCCAAGGGGCCCTAAGGGCGGGGGGCAATCAGCCCCAGCATTTT.

V gene TRBV6-6 combines with J gene TRBJ2-2; D might be TRBD2 (6 bases). Germline CDR1 is MNHNY and CDR2 is SVGAGI (reference sequence). The V end was cut by 3 bases, the J end by 6 bases, with 14 bases between. The CDR3 covers 15 residues. CDR3 DNA: TGTGCCAGCAGTTATGGGGCGGGGAGCGCCGGGGAGCTGTTTTTT. Its protein is CASSYGAGSAGELFF.

The chain has TRBV28 and TRBJ1-1; D perhaps matches TRBD1 (6 bases). CDR3 length: 13 amino acids. CDR1 and CDR2 (germline): MDHEN, SYDVKM. V lost 7 bases and J 0 bases, leaving 9 bases between the germline ends. This chain's CDR3 is CASKGDLNTEAFF. The CDR3 DNA reads TGTGCCAGCAAGGGGGACCTGAACACTGAAGCTTTCTTT.

This rearrangement joins TRBV19 to TRBJ1-2; tentatively, D is TRBD1 (5 bases). Germline CDR1 is LNHDA and CDR2 is SQIVND (reference sequence). V lost 7 bases and J 4 bases, leaving 19 bases between the germline ends. The CDR3 is made up of 15 amino acids. For the CDR3, the DNA is TGTGCCAGTACCCCCGCCCAGGGATTTGCCTATGGCTACACCTTC. It yields the protein CASTPAQGFAYGYTF.

The chain combines TRBV2 with TRBJ2-2; D not certain. The CDR3 is made up of 13 amino acids. Germline CDR1 SNHLY, CDR2 FYNNEI. Deletions cut 8 bases from V and 1 base from J, with 8 bases between. CDR3 nucleotides: TGTGCCAGCCTTAAACTGAACACCGGGGAGCTGTTTTTT. It translates to CASLKLNTGELFF.

The CDR3 nucleotides are TGTGCCGCTAGTCCTACCGCACCAGATACGCAGTATTTT. Amino acids: CAASPTAPDTQYF. The chain employs TRBV19 and TRBJ2-3; D not resolved. The CDR3 spans 13 residues. V lost 11 bases, J lost 4 bases, and 16 bases lay in between. CDR1 is LNHDA, CDR2 SQIVND, per germline (reference sequence).

The chain links TRBV25-1 to TRBJ2-1; 8 bases are a match to TRBD1. Per germline, CDR1 MGHDK and CDR2 SYGVNS. V lost 7 bases to trimming and J lost 2 bases; unmatched junction nucleotides: 7. The CDR3 spans 15 residues. The DNA for the CDR3 is TGTGCCAGCACCGAGGACAGGGCGGCCTACAATGAGCAGTTCTTC. Translating it yields CASTEDRAAYNEQFF.

This clone was observed a single time. The gene calls are TRBV28 and TRBJ2-1, with 7 bases fitting TRBD2. Germline V gene data show CDR1 as MDHEN and CDR2 as SYDVKM. The CDR3 contains 19 residues. The V segment lost 5 bases and the J segment 0 bases; nucleotides outside the gene matches: 16. CDR3 region: CASSLIAGLLAHSYNEQFF. The CDR3 DNA follows: TGTGCCAGCAGTCTAATAGCGGGCCTACTAGCCCACTCCTACAATGAGCAGTTCTTC.

The V and J genes are TRBV11-2 and TRBJ2-7; possible D gene TRBD2, 5 bases. Germline V gene lookup returns CDR1 SGHAT and CDR2 FQNNGV. The V and J ends lost 4 bases and 3 bases respectively, with 22 bases between them. The CDR3 length is 17 residues. This chain's CDR3 is CASSSNRARLYRYEQYF. CDR3 bases: TGTGCCAGCAGCTCAAATAGGGCCAGACTATATCGCTACGAGCAGTACTTC.

The gene calls are TRBV4-1 and TRBJ2-1; 11 bases agree with TRBD2. The V gene's germline CDR1 is MGHRA and CDR2 YSYEKL. Unmatched junction bases numbered 7, after V lost 4 bases and J lost 8 bases. The CDR3 is 15 amino acids. Here the CDR3 reads CASSLLAGGLDEQFF. The CDR3 bases are TGCGCCAGCAGCCTCTTAGCGGGGGGGCTGGATGAGCAGTTCTTC.

The genes are TRBV7-9 and TRBJ2-7; D is possibly TRBD1 (6 bases). The CDR3 sequence is 13 residues long. Germline V lookup: CDR1 SEHNR, CDR2 FQNEAQ (reference sequence). Deletions cut 6 bases from V and 5 bases from J, with 14 bases between. The CDR3 region has the DNA TGTGCCAGCAGGTCGCAGGGGTTCCACGAGCAGTACTTC. As protein: CASRSQGFHEQYF.

V usage is TRBV6-4 and J usage is TRBJ2-1; D possibly corresponds to TRBD2 (7 bases). Deletions cut 2 bases from V and 9 bases from J, with 17 bases between. This CDR3 comprises 15 residues. Germline CDR1 is MRHNA and CDR2 is SNTAGT. The CDR3 sequence is CASSDATGGLSEQFF. The CDR3 region has the DNA TGTGCCAGCAGTGACGCAACGGGGGGCCTTAGTGAGCAGTTCTTC.

As regards this clone: Other DNA sequences in this sample translate to the same CDR3. The chain uses TRBV4-1 and TRBJ1-6; D may be TRBD1 (6 bases). There are 15 residues in the CDR3. Looked up from germline, CDR1 is MGHRA and CDR2 is YSYEKL. The V end was cut by 1 base, the J end by 10 bases, with 14 bases between. CDR3 protein: CASSQVGGDGSPLHF. CDR3 sequence (DNA): TGCGCCAGCAGCCAAGTAGGGGGGGATGGGTCACCCCTCCACTTT.

The chain links TRBV9 to TRBJ1-1; D uncertain. CDR3 size: 11 residues. Germline V lookup: CDR1 SGDLS, CDR2 YYNGEE. The V and J ends lost 0 bases and 8 bases respectively, with 5 bases between them. The chain's CDR3 is CASSVGAEAFF. Written as DNA, the CDR3 is TGTGCCAGCAGCGTAGGGGCAGAAGCTTTCTTT.